The clone carrying this T cell receptor (beta chain) was detected a few times. The antigen remains unidentified. These data belong to a study of T-cell memory formation after mild COVID-19. Trimming took 5 bases from V and 8 from J; bases not matched to a gene: 2. Germline lookup yields CDR1 MNHEY and CDR2 SMNVEV (reference sequence). This CDR3 contains 14 residues. Study outcomes and limitations: CD4+ contracting clones were found mainly in CM and EM, and CD8+ ones in EMRA. A subset of responding clones appeared in pre-infection memory, suggesting cross-reactive memory joined.

In TCRdb, the 5' RACE reads were re-called with MiXCR into one record per CDR3 protein. The data show 180,000 or so distinct CDR3 sequences, with approximately 10% seen just once and approximately 3.8% held by the top ten. The receptor was derived from a man aged 18 to 35 who had mild COVID-19 (a few samples of this study predate the infection). Cell type and time point are not known. The sample taken for sequencing was PBMCs or a T cell subset sorted from them (not recorded which). The chain joins TRBV27 to TRBJ1-6; TRBD1 aligns across 11 bases. The CDR3 loop is CASSPDRGHSPLHF. As DNA, the CDR3 is TGTGCCAGCAGTCCGGACAGGGGGCATTCACCCCTCCACTTT.